This T cell receptor beta chain was sequenced for a study of cytomegalovirus exposure and HLA in healthy donors. Findings of the study overall: The study designated 150 or so TCR beta chains cytomegalovirus-associated. CMV serostatus was the only immune exposure information that was available. In a later analysis, common viral pathogens appeared linked to several of the most significant clusters.

Use of 60 Vbeta and 13 Jbeta primers characterized the PCR. Profiling relied on immunoSEQ multiplex PCR, and the TCRdb table lists in-frame clones only, not all of them. Of about 190,000 clones detected, around 78% appear once; the ten largest clones hold about 14%. Notes on this clone: Its cognate antigen is unknown.

The clonotype was recovered from a woman aged 25 to 39 in good health and CMV-seropositive. Sequenced input: PBMCs.

The CDR3 protein is CASSSSGKSTDTQYF. For the CDR3, the DNA is TGTGCCAGCAGTTCTAGCGGGAAAAGCACAGATACGCAGTATTTT. V usage is TRBV6-5 and J usage is TRBJ2-3; TRBD2 matches at 9 bases. This CDR3 is 15 amino acids long. V was pared by 4 bases and J by 0 bases, with 2 bases of the junction left unmatched. Germline lookup yields CDR1 MNHEY and CDR2 SVGAGI.